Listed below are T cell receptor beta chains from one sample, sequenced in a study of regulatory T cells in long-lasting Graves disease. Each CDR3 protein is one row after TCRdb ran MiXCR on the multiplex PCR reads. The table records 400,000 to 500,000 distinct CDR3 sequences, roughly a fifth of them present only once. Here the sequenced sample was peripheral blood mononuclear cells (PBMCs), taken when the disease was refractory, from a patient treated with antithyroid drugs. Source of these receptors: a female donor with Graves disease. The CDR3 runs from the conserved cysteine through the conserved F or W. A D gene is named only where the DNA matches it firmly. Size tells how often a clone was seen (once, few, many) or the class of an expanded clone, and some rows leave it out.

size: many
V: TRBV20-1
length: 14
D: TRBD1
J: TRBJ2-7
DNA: TGCAGTGCGGTCCGGGACAGGGGTTCCTACGAGCAGTACTTC
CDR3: CSAVRDRGSYEQYF

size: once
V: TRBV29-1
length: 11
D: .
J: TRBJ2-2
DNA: TGCAGCGTAGCAGCAACCGGGGAGCTGTTTTTT
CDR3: CSVAATGELFF

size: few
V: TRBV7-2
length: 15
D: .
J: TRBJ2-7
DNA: TGTGCCAGCAGCTTGCCCAACTCCTTCTCCTACGAGCAGTACTTC
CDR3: CASSLPNSFSYEQYF

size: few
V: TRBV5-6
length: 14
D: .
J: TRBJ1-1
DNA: TGTGCCAGCAGTATATTTTCTCGGAACACTGAAGCTTTCTTT
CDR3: CASSIFSRNTEAFF

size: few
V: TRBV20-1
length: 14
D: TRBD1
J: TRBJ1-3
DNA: TGCAGTGCTTGGGACAGGGCCTCTGGAAACACCATATATTTT
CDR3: CSAWDRASGNTIYF

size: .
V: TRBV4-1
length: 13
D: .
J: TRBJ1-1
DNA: TGCGCCAGCAGCCAACCGGACCCCTCTAAAGCTTTCTTT
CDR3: CASSQPDPSKAFF

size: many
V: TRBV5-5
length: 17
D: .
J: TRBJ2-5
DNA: TGTGCCAGCAGCTTGGTCCCCCGTAGCAGGGGCGGTGAGACCCAGTACTTC
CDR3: CASSLVPRSRGGETQYF

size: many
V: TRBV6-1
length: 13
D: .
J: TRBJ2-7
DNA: TGTGCCAGCAGTGAAAGTACCCGGGGCGAGCAGTACTTC
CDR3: CASSESTRGEQYF

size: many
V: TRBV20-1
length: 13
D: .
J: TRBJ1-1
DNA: TGCAGCGGGCCAGGGACAATGAACACTGAAGCTTTCTTT
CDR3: CSGPGTMNTEAFF

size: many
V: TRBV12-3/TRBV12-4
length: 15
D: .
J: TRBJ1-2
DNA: TGTGCCAGCAGTTTAGCCCCTGGAGCGATCTATGGCTACACCTTC
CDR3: CASSLAPGAIYGYTF

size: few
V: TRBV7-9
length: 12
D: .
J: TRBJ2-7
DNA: TGTGCCAGCAGCTTTTTAGAGGGCGAGCAGTACTTC
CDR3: CASSFLEGEQYF

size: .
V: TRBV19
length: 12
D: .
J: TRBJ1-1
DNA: TGTGCCAGTAGTATACCGTTCGCTGAAGCTTTCTTT
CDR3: CASSIPFAEAFF

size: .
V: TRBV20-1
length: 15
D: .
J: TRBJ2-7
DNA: TGCAGTGCCATTCCTCAAATAGCCGTCCGCCGGGAGCAGTACTTC
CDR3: CSAIPQIAVRREQYF

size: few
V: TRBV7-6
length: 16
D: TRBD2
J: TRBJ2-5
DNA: TGTGCCAGCAGCTTAGCATACGGGACTAGTGGGGAGACCCAGTACTTC
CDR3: CASSLAYGTSGETQYF

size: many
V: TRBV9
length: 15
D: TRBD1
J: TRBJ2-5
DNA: TGTGCCAGCAGTCAGACAGGGGAGAACGGAGAGACCCAGTACTTC
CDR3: CASSQTGENGETQYF

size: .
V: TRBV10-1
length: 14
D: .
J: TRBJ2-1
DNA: TGCGCCAGCAGCGGCAGCTATTCGGCCAATGAGCAGTTCTTC
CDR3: CASSGSYSANEQFF

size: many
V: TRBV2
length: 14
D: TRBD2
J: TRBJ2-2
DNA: TGTGCCAGCAAGGCGGGAGGGCTCACCGGGGAGCTGTTTTTT
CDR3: CASKAGGLTGELFF

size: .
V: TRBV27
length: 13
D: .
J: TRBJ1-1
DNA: TGTGCCAGCAGGCCAGCGGGTTTGCCTGAAGCTTTCTTT
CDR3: CASRPAGLPEAFF

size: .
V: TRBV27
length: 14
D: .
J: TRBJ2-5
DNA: TGTGCCAGCAGTTTAAATTTGGCCCAAGAGACCCAGTACTTC
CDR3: CASSLNLAQETQYF

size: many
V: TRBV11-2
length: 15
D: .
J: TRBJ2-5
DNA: TGTGCCAGCAGCTTTGGGGGCAGCTCGATACAGACCCAGTACTTC
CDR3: CASSFGGSSIQTQYF

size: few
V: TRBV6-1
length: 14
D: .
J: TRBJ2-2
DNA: TGTGCCAGCAGTGAACTTGCGAACACCGGGGAGCTGTTTTTT
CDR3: CASSELANTGELFF

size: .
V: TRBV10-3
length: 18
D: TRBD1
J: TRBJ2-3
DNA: TGTGCCATCAGTGAATTCGTCGGGACAGGGAGGAGCACAGATACGCAGTATTTT
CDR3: CAISEFVGTGRSTDTQYF